Below are 20 T cell receptor beta chains sequenced from a single sample in a study of cytomegalovirus exposure and HLA in healthy donors. The PCR ran on 60 Vbeta and 13 Jbeta primers. Only in-frame clones appear in the TCRdb table, and some are missing; sequencing was by immunoSEQ multiplex PCR. The sample consists of 120,000 or so clones, roughly 80% of them appearing once. The sample comprised PBMCs. Receptor source: a woman aged 40 to 50 in good health and CMV-seronegative.

The chain joins TRBV2 to TRBJ2-3; the D is unclear. The CDR3 consists of 14 residues. CDR1 is SNHLY, CDR2 FYNNEI, per germline. V lost 2 bases and J 5 bases, leaving 11 bases between the germline ends. The DNA for the CDR3 is TGTGCCAGCAGTGAAAGTTTAGCAATAGATACGCAGTATTTT. Amino acid sequence: CASSESLAIDTQYF.

This clone occurred once. The chain has TRBV21-1 and TRBJ2-1; the table's D gene call, TRBD2, was not cross checked with the DNA. TRBV21-1 constitutes a pseudogene. The CDR3 runs to 17 residues. The CDR3 DNA sequence: TGTGCCAGCAGCAAAGGGGTGAGCGGGGGGGCCTACAATGAGCAGTTCTTC. It specifies CASSKGVSGGAYNEQFF.

This chain uses TRBV7-3 with TRBJ2-3, with 7 positions matching TRBD1. V lost 5 bases and J lost 0; bases outside the gene matches: 5. This CDR3 has 15 residues. The germline V gene has CDR1 SGHTA and CDR2 FQGTGA. In nucleotides, the CDR3 is TGTGCCAGCAGCCGGGGACAGCAGAGCACAGATACGCAGTATTTT. Residues: CASSRGQQSTDTQYF.

The rearrangement uses TRBV6-4 and TRBJ2-7, with D possibly matching TRBD2 (6 bases). Germline-derived CDR1 and CDR2 are MRHNA and SNTAGT. This CDR3 has 15 residues. Trimming shortened V by 6 bases and J by 3 bases, and 18 bases separated the two germline ends. DNA of the CDR3: TGTGCCAGCAGGGGCGGGGACCCCCCCATCTACGAGCAGTACTTC. Translated: CASRGGDPPIYEQYF.

CDR3 DNA sequence: TGTGCCAGCAGCTTGTGGTGGCGGGGGGGTGCAGATACGCAGTATTTT. The encoded protein is CASSLWWRGGADTQYF. The gene calls are TRBV5-6 and TRBJ2-3; 9 bases agree with TRBD2. Germline CDR1 SGHDT, CDR2 YYEEEE. The CDR3 totals 16 residues. J lost 4 bases, V lost 1 base, and 7 bases had no gene match. Variable domain in full (rest from reference TRBV5-6 and TRBJ2-3): DAGVTQSPTHLIKTRGQQVTLRCSPKSGHDTVSWYQQALGQGPQFIFQYYEEEERQRGNFPDRFSGHQFPNYSSELNVNALLLGDSALYLCASSLWWRGGADTQYFGPGTRLTVL.

The CDR3 sequence is CASSQDWAGGGYSPLHF. In DNA form, the CDR3 reads TGCGCCAGCAGCCAAGATTGGGCCGGGGGGGGTTATTCACCCCTCCACTTT. V and J are TRBV4-3 and TRBJ1-6; TRBD1 is a possible D gene (5 bases). The CDR3 is 17 residues long. Trimming stripped 0 bases from V and 8 bases from J, with 17 bases between. CDR1 and CDR2 from the germline V gene are LGHNA and YSLEER.

The chain uses TRBV27 and TRBJ1-5; no firm D call. Trimming took off 0 bases at V and 3 bases at J, with 12 bases between the two ends. Germline V gene lookup returns CDR1 MNHEY and CDR2 SMNVEV (reference sequence). The CDR3 has 16 amino acids. The CDR3 DNA is TGTGCCAGCAGTTTATCCTCCCCCAGGTACAATCAGCCCCAGCATTTT. Its translation is CASSLSSPRYNQPQHF.

There are a few counts of this clone. The chain has TRBV19 and TRBJ1-1; TRBD1 might be the D (5 bases). Germline loops: CDR1 LNHDA, CDR2 SQIVND (reference sequence). The CDR3 extends over 13 amino acids. Trimming stripped 4 bases from V and 5 bases from J, with 11 bases between. The CDR3, as DNA: TGTGCCAGTAGTACCCAGGGTCGGACTGAAGCTTTCTTT. Translated, it gives CASSTQGRTEAFF. Full variable domain (remainder filled in from reference TRBV19 and TRBJ1-1): DGGITQSPKYLFRKEGQNVTLSCEQNLNHDAMYWYRQDPGQGLRLIYYSQIVNDFQKGDIAEGYSVSREKKESFPLTVTSAQKNPTAFYLCASSTQGRTEAFFGQGTRLTVV.

The V gene is TRBV14, the J gene TRBJ1-6; the match to TRBD1 covers 8 bases. The length of the CDR3 is 17 residues. V lost 0 bases, J lost 4 bases, and 5 bases stayed unmatched. Germline CDR1 reads SGHDN; CDR2 reads FVKESK. CDR3 bases: TGTGCCAGCAGCCAAGATTCGAGGACAGGGTATAATTCACCCCTCCACTTT. Translating it yields CASSQDSRTGYNSPLHF.

The V gene is TRBV6-6, the J gene TRBJ2-7; 8 positions match TRBD1. This CDR3 comprises 14 residues. Looked up from germline, CDR1 is MNHNY and CDR2 is SVGAGI (reference sequence). J was trimmed by 2 bases and V by 6 bases; bases with no gene match: 6. The CDR3 loop reads CASRLGQVTYEQYF. The CDR3 bases are TGTGCCAGCAGACTGGGACAGGTTACCTACGAGCAGTACTTC.

V gene TRBV19 combines with J gene TRBJ2-2; 7 nucleotides agree with TRBD2. The CDR3 totals 14 residues. V shed 5 bases, J shed 7 bases, and the junction held 7 bases outside the gene matches. Per the germline V gene, CDR1 is LNHDA and CDR2 is SQIVND (reference sequence). The CDR3 sequence is CASSLGGGNGELFF. The CDR3 coding sequence is TGTGCCAGTAGTCTCGGCGGGGGTAACGGGGAGCTGTTTTTT.

The rearrangement joins TRBV5-5 to TRBJ2-7; D perhaps matches TRBD2 (7 bases). The CDR3 is 17 residues long. Germline lookup yields CDR1 SGHKS and CDR2 YYEKEE (reference sequence). The V and J ends lost 2 bases and 3 bases respectively, with 21 bases between them. The CDR3 DNA reads as TGTGCCAGCAGCTTCCTTCAGACGGGGGGCGGGTTCTACGAGCAGTACTTC. Its translation is CASSFLQTGGGFYEQYF.

The gene calls are TRBV6-5 and TRBJ1-1, with TRBD1 matching 11 bases. Germline-derived CDR1 and CDR2 are MNHEY and SVGAGI. This CDR3 contains 16 residues. The V gene end was trimmed by 2 bases and the J gene end by 5 bases; junction bases not matched to a gene: 7. DNA of the CDR3: TGTGCCAGCAGTTACGGACAGGGGGCGGGAGGAACTGAAGCTTTCTTT. Translation: CASSYGQGAGGTEAFF.

V is TRBV7-2 and J is TRBJ1-1, with 7 positions matching TRBD1. V was pared by 1 base and J by 4 bases, with 6 bases of the junction left unmatched. The germline gives CDR1 SGHTA, CDR2 FQGNSA. The CDR3 covers 15 residues. CDR3 coding DNA: TGTGCCAGCAGCTTAGTATCAGGGGGTGCCACTGAAGCTTTCTTT. This gives the protein CASSLVSGGATEAFF.

In nucleotides, the CDR3 is TGTGCCTGGAGTACTAGCGAGATTTTTGGGACCCAGTACTTC. This translates into CAWSTSEIFGTQYF. The V and J genes are TRBV30 and TRBJ2-5, with TRBD2 matching over 7 bases. Per germline, CDR1 GTSNPN and CDR2 SVGIG (reference sequence). This CDR3 has 14 residues. J was trimmed by 7 bases and V by 2 bases; bases with no gene match: 10.

This chain links TRBV5-1 with TRBJ2-5; 11 nucleotides line up with TRBD1. The trim removed 4 bases at V and 7 bases at J, leaving 6 bases unmatched. The CDR3 is made up of 14 amino acids. Germline CDR1 and CDR2: SGHRS and YFSETQ. CDR3 protein: CASSPRTGGGTQYF. Written as DNA, the CDR3 is TGCGCCAGCAGCCCTCGGACAGGGGGCGGGACCCAGTACTTC. Together with reference TRBV5-1 and TRBJ2-5, the CDR3 gives the full variable domain: KAGVTQTPRYLIKTRGQQVTLSCSPISGHRSVSWYQQTPGQGLQFLFEYFSETQRNKGNFPGRFSGRQFSNSRSEMNVSTLELGDSALYLCASSPRTGGGTQYFGPGTRLLVL.

This chain links TRBV29-1 with TRBJ2-2; possible D gene TRBD1, 6 bases. The germline V gene has CDR1 SQVTM and CDR2 ANQGSEA. The CDR3 is 15 amino acids. V lost 5 bases and J 1 base, leaving 14 bases between the germline ends. CDR3 protein: CSVSGGAGNTGELFF. The CDR3 DNA reads TGCAGCGTTTCTGGGGGCGCGGGGAACACCGGGGAGCTGTTTTTT.

V is TRBV18 and J is TRBJ2-5; D possibly corresponds to TRBD1 (6 bases). V lost 0 bases to trimming and J lost 2 bases, with 7 bases between them. CDR3 size: 14 residues. From germline, CDR1 is KGHSH and CDR2 LQKENI. This CDR3 reads CASSPPGAQETQYF. In nucleotides, the CDR3 is TGTGCCAGCTCACCACCGGGGGCACAAGAGACCCAGTACTTC.

This clone has a handful of counts. The chain combines TRBV5-1 with TRBJ2-3, with D possibly TRBD2 on 6 matching bases. The V gene lost 0 bases and the J gene lost 2 bases, with 16 bases spanning the gap. CDR3 length equals 17 residues. CDR1 is SGHRS and CDR2 is YFSETQ in the germline V gene. The CDR3 DNA sequence: TGCGCCAGCAGCTTGGGGGCCCTGGCGGGGTCCACAGATACGCAGTATTTT. Protein: CASSLGALAGSTDTQYF. The variable domain in full, completed from reference TRBV5-1 and TRBJ2-3, reads KAGVTQTPRYLIKTRGQQVTLSCSPISGHRSVSWYQQTPGQGLQFLFEYFSETQRNKGNFPGRFSGRQFSNSRSEMNVSTLELGDSALYLCASSLGALAGSTDTQYFGPGTRLTVL.

The CDR3 nucleotides are TGTGCCAGCAGCTTGAAGGGAGGCACAGATACGCAGTATTTT. Translation gives CASSLKGGTDTQYF. The rearrangement joins TRBV5-4 to TRBJ2-3, with a possible D match to TRBD2 (5 bases). The CDR3 runs 14 residues. The germline V gene encodes CDR1 SGHNT and CDR2 YYREEE (reference sequence). V was cut by 1 base and J by 1 base, with 7 bases left in between.